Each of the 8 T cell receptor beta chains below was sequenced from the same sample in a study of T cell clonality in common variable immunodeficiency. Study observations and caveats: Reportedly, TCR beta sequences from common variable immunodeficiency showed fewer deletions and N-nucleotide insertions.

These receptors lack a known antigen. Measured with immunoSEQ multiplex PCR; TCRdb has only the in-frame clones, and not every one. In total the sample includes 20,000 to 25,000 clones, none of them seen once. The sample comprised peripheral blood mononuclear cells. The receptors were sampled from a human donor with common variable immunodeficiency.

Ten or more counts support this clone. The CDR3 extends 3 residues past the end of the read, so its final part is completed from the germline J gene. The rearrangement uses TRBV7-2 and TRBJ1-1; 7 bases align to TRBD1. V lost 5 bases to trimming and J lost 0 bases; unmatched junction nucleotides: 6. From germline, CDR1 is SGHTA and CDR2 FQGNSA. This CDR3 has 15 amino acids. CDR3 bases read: TGTGCCAGCAGCCCCCTGGGACAGATGAACACTGAA. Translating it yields CASSPLGQMNTE. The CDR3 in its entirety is CASSPLGQMNTEAFF.

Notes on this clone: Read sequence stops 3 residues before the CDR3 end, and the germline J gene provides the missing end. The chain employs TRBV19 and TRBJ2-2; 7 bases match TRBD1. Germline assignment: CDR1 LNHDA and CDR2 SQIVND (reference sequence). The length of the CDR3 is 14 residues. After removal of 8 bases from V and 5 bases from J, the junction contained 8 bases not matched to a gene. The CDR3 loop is CASPTGDGTGELFF. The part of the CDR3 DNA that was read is TGTGCCAGTCCCACAGGGGATGGGACCGGGGAG. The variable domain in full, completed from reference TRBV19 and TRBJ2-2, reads DGGITQSPKYLFRKEGQNVTLSCEQNLNHDAMYWYRQDPGQGLRLIYYSQIVNDFQKGDIAEGYSVSREKKESFPLTVTSAQKNPTAFYLCASPTGDGTGELFFGEGSRLTVL.

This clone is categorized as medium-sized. The sequenced part of the CDR3 DNA is TGCGCCAGCAGCAGGGGGACGAACTATGGC. Translating it yields CASSRGTNYG. In full, the CDR3 is CASSRGTNYGYTF. The gene calls are TRBV5-1 and TRBJ1-2; possible D gene TRBD1, 6 bases. The read terminates 3 residues before the CDR3 end, so the remaining end is supplied by the germline J gene. V lost 4 bases, J lost 2 bases, and 9 bases lay in between. Germline CDR1 and CDR2: SGHRS and YFSETQ. CDR3 size: 13 residues.

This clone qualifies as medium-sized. CDR3 DNA (partial): TGTGCCAGCAGCCGCTCCGGACTAGCGGATACCAATGAG. Protein product: CASSRSGLADTNE. The full CDR3 is CASSRSGLADTNEQFF. The genes are TRBV7-3 and TRBJ2-1; 10 nucleotides align to TRBD2. The read terminates 3 residues before the CDR3 end, so the remaining end is supplied by the germline J gene. The CDR3 runs to 16 residues. V lost 5 bases, J lost 6 bases, and 10 bases stayed unmatched. Germline V gene data show CDR1 as SGHTA and CDR2 as FQGTGA.

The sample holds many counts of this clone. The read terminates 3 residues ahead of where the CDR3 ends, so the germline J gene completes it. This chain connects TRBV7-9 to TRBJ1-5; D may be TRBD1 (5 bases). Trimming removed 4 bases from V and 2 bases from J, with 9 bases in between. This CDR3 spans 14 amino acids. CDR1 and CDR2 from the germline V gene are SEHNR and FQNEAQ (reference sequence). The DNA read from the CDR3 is TGTGCCAGCAGCTCCCCGGGGGGCAATCAGCCC. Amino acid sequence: CASSSPGGNQP. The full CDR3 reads CASSSPGGNQPQHF. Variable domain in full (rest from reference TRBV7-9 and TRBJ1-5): DTGVSQNPRHKITKRGQNVTFRCDPISEHNRLYWYRQTLGQGPEFLTYFQNEAQLEKSRLLSDRFSAERPKGSFSTLEIQRTEQGDSAMYLCASSSPGGNQPQHFGDGTRLSIL.

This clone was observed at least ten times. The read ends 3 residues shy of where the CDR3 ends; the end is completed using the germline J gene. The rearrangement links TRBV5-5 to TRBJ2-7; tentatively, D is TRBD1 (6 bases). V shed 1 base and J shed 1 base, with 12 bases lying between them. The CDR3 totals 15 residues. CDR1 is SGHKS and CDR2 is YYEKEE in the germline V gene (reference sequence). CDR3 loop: CASSLSPGESYEQYF. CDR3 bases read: TGTGCCAGCAGCTTGTCACCAGGGGAATCCTACGAG.

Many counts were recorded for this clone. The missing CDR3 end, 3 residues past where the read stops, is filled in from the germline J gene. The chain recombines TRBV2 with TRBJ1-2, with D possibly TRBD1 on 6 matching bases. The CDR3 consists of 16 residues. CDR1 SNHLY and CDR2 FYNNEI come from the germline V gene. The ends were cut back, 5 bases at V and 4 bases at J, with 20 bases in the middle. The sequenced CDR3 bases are TGTGCCAGCAGTTTGGACAGACTCACAAATCTCTATGGC. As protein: CASSLDRLTNLYG. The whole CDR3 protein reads CASSLDRLTNLYGYTF.

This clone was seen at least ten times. The CDR3 DNA, read in part, is TGTGCCAGCAGCCCCCAGATGCTAGCCTACGAG. Protein: CASSPQMLAYE. The full-length CDR3 reads as CASSPQMLAYEQYF. This chain links TRBV7-2 with TRBJ2-7; D gene uncertain. The DNA ends 3 residues before the CDR3 does, and the rest of the CDR3 is filled in from the germline J gene. Looked up from germline, CDR1 is SGHTA and CDR2 is FQGNSA. Trimming pared 5 bases from V and 2 bases from J, leaving 13 bases between. This CDR3 comprises 14 residues.